This T cell receptor (beta chain) was recorded in a study of CD8+ T cells in alopecia areata. Looking at the study overall: Twice a day, 5 to 10 mg of oral tofacitinib was administered to treated patients. Tofacitinib therapy took 6 to 18 months; 6 months off drug came after.

V was clipped by 1 base and J by 4 bases; unmatched bases: 6. The CDR3 spans 15 residues. CDR1 and CDR2 from the germline V gene are SGHRS and YFSETQ. This clone was found once. What it binds is unknown. RNA was extracted and reverse transcribed into cDNA as the sequencing template. Generated by immunoSEQ multiplex PCR, the TCRdb table keeps only in-frame clones and is missing some. The sample carries about 190,000 clones, around 64% recorded once. This sample's treatment: oral pan-JAK inhibitor, 5-10 mg twice daily. Study-wide results and limits: Against the mouse data, patients shared TCRs less clearly, possibly for HLA reasons.

This chain connects TRBV5-1 to TRBJ2-5, with 8 bases identical to TRBD1. Sample: CD4+ T cells sorted from blood, taken around week 49, from a patient treated with tofacitinib. The source of this sequence is a human donor with alopecia areata. The CDR3 spells CASSLQGARVETQYF. The CDR3 nucleotides read TGCGCCAGCAGCTTGCAGGGGGCCCGGGTAGAGACCCAGTACTTC.